The sequence of this T cell receptor (beta chain) was determined in a study of blood T cell repertoires in COVID-19. CDR1 is MNHEY and CDR2 is SMNVEV in the germline V gene (reference sequence). The J segment lost 3 bases and the V segment lost 1 base, leaving 8 bases of the junction unmatched. The CDR3 has 17 residues. As originally analysed: Scientists estimated how many nucleated cells there were by amplifying reference gene primers. Clones were read by immunoSEQ multiplex PCR, and TCRdb kept only the in-frame ones, dropping some. V and J calls and clone size are given by that table; D and trimming were obtained from the DNA. The data hold 95,000 to 100,000 clones, with 86% observed a single time.

The sequence was collected from an elderly man with acute or convalescent COVID-19. Material: peripheral blood. The chain combines TRBV27 with TRBJ2-1; 8 bases match TRBD2. CDR3 residues: CASSLFPGLVGYNEQFF. In DNA, the CDR3 is TGTGCCAGCAGTTTATTCCCGGGACTAGTTGGCTACAATGAGCAGTTCTTC.